This T cell receptor beta chain stems from a study of control samples from healthy donors and cancer patients. CDR1 is SGHNT, CDR2 YENEEA, per germline. V dropped 5 bases and J dropped 1; count of bases not matched to a gene: 2. This CDR3 contains 14 residues. Here immunoSEQ multiplex PCR was the method, and the copy in TCRdb shows in-frame clones only, minus some. The sample has approximately 89,000 clones; approximately 87% are singletons. V and J are TRBV11-3 and TRBJ2-5, with 9 bases identical to TRBD1. Sequences were obtained from blood. The sequence derives from a man in his forties or fifties in good health. The CDR3 loop reads CASSRDRAQETQYF. DNA of the CDR3: TGTGCCAGCAGCCGGGACAGGGCCCAAGAGACCCAGTACTTC.